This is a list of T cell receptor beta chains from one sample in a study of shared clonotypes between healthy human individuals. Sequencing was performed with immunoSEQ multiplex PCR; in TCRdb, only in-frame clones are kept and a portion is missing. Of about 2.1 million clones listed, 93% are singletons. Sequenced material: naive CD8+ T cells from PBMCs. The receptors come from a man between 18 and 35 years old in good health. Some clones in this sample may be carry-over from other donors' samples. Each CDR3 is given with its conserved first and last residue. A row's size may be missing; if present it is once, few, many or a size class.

CASKLWEQGMGEAFF | TRBV11-2 | .
CASSFRGPGWTEAFF | TRBV6-1 | .
CASSSTRSSTDTQYF | TRBV7-9 | once
CASSLVVGVVNEQFF | TRBV7-6 | .
CASRLMDASNQPQHF | TRBV6-5 | .
CASSTDSFNEKLFF | TRBV19 | .
CASSLQGYLPGEQYF | TRBV27 | .
CASRPSDSYGYTF | TRBV28 | .
CSVGGGTTLNEQFF | TRBV29-1 | .
CASSYSGFLNYGYTF | TRBV6-5 | .
CASTAQGETDTQYF | TRBV10-2 | .
CASSYSPSGTSYEQYF | TRBV6-6 | once
CASSRGEQYF | TRBV28 | .
CAWTDGYGYTF | TRBV30 | .
CASSLDGGVTEAFF | TRBV13 | .
CASSFRDRAQGYTF | TRBV6-6 | .
CASKLQGNNEQFF | TRBV19 | once
CASSHMGEGLSTEAFF | TRBV14 | .
CAIMASVNTEAFF | TRBV10-3 | .
CASSFGGTEAFF | TRBV14 | few
CASTGGEAYEQYF | TRBV6-5 | .
CASSQEVAGAQETQYF | TRBV4-3 | .
CSVGGLSYNEQFF | TRBV29-1 | .
CASSQKGRGYEQYF | TRBV4-1 | .
CASSTDGDNEQFF | TRBV5-4 | .
CASSIGRGAGYTF | TRBV19 | .
CASSVGRMVSAEQYF | TRBV10-1 | .
CASSQSRTKTSEQFF | TRBV4-1 | .
CASSLGTSGRSDTQYF | TRBV5-1 | .
CASSSGAGYTDTQYF | TRBV27 | .
CSVRDSGAEQYF | TRBV29-1 | .
CASRLGQSLFYEQYF | TRBV7-8 | once
CASSHGLAVDTQYF | TRBV5-4 | .
CASSLNAVAFF | TRBV7-9 | .
CASSDRSGGLGQPQHF | TRBV2 | .
CASSLGGTSGYEQYF | TRBV5-1 | .
CASSLDTSFTEAFF | TRBV7-9 | once